The sequence of this T cell receptor (beta chain) was determined in a study of T cells expressing NK-cell markers. Study information: It was sorted CD3+CD56+NKG2C+, CD3+CD56+NKG2C- and CD3+CD56-NKG2C+ T cells that supplied the TCR beta repertoires. In the group of eight sequenced donors, seven were HCMV-seropositive and one was seronegative.

CDR1 LGHNA and CDR2 YSLEER come from the germline V gene. This CDR3 spans 15 amino acids. As the method of synthesis, 5'RACE template switching with UMIs yielded TCR beta cDNA. TCRdb re-called the 5' RACE reads, yielding one record per CDR3 amino acid sequence without DNA. This table lists some 280,000 distinct CDR3 sequences. What was sequenced was blood T cells: a sorted CD56 or NKG2C T cell subset, CD4+ or CD8+ T cells, or bulk PBMC T cells (not recorded which). This rearrangement joins TRBV4-3 to TRBJ2-3; TCRdb's D call of TRBD1 is untestable without DNA. The clonotype comes from a man aged 18 to 35 in good health. The CDR3 reads CASSQESSRVTTQYF.